This entry lists 12 T cell receptor beta chains sequenced from one sample in a study of human T cells and chemical hapten exposure. TCRdb fed the RACE reads into MiXCR, producing one record per CDR3 protein. The sample includes around 380,000 distinct CDR3 sequences, roughly 4.8% of them seen just once. The time point is: patch test 1, 2 weeks after DPC sensitization. Treatment of the sample: therapeutic diphenylcyclopropenone sensitization with weekly scalp DPC. Sequences were derived from whole blood, sampled in connection with sensitization to the hapten diphenylcyclopropenone (DPC). The receptors stem from a woman aged 45-65 years with alopecia areata. Some clones in this sample may be carry-over from other donors' samples.

This clonotype was seen at least ten times. This rearrangement joins TRBV29-1 to TRBJ1-4; D is undetermined. The CDR3 totals 11 residues. V was pared by 6 bases and J by 8 bases, with 10 bases between. Germline-derived CDR1 and CDR2 are SQVTM and ANQGSEA. CDR3 sequence: CSVELREKLFF. CDR3 coding DNA: TGCAGCGTAGAACTCCGAGAAAAACTGTTTTTT.

This clonotype was seen ten or more times. The chain employs TRBV5-6 and TRBJ2-7; TRBD1 matches at 9 bases. The ends lost 4 bases at V and 4 bases at J; junction bases unmatched: 6. There are 14 residues in the CDR3. Germline CDR1 and CDR2: SGHDT and YYEEEE. DNA of the CDR3: TGTGCCAGCAGCGCCGGGACAGGGCGGTACGAGCAGTACTTC. As protein: CASSAGTGRYEQYF.

This clonotype was observed at least ten times. The J gene is TRBJ1-6, the V gene TRBV27; D might be TRBD1 (5 bases). Germline-derived CDR1 and CDR2 are MNHEY and SMNVEV (reference sequence). This CDR3 has 15 residues. Trimming cost V 7 bases and J 4 bases, with 14 bases left between them. In DNA form, the CDR3 reads TGTGCCAGCAATAGGGGTGGATTATATAATTCACCCCTCCACTTT. Translation: CASNRGGLYNSPLHF.

J is TRBJ1-1 and V is TRBV7-9; D remains ambiguous. This CDR3 has 13 residues. V was clipped by 3 bases and J by 7 bases, with 12 bases between them. Germline loops: CDR1 SEHNR, CDR2 FQNEAQ (reference sequence). CDR3 region: CASSFRPTDEAFF. CDR3 nucleotides: TGTGCCAGCAGCTTTAGACCTACCGATGAAGCTTTCTTT.

This clonotype came up many times. V is TRBV28 and J is TRBJ2-7, with TRBD2 matching over 9 bases. The trim removed 3 bases at V and 5 bases at J, leaving 8 bases unmatched. CDR1 is MDHEN, CDR2 SYDVKM, per germline. The CDR3 extends over 15 amino acids. CDR3 in amino acids: CASSFVAGAADEQYF. CDR3 sequence (DNA): TGTGCCAGCAGTTTTGTAGCGGGAGCTGCCGACGAGCAGTACTTC.

This rearrangement joins TRBV7-9 to TRBJ1-4; weak D call: TRBD1 (5 bases). This CDR3 has 14 residues. Trimming cost V 3 bases and J 8 bases, with 13 bases left between them. Germline V gives CDR1 SEHNR, CDR2 FQNEAQ (reference sequence). The CDR3 here is CASSFMGVGEKLFF. The CDR3 DNA reads TGTGCCAGCAGCTTTATGGGGGTCGGCGAAAAACTGTTTTTT.

This clonotype was counted at least ten times. The J gene is TRBJ1-2, the V gene TRBV5-1; tentative D call: TRBD1 (5 bases). This CDR3 has 16 amino acids. V lost 4 bases and J 1 base, leaving 17 bases between the germline ends. Germline V gene sequence: CDR1 SGHRS, CDR2 YFSETQ. The CDR3 reads CASSPTNDRNNYGYTF. CDR3 nucleotides: TGCGCCAGCAGCCCGACAAATGACAGAAATAACTATGGCTACACCTTC.

This chain links TRBV20-1 with TRBJ2-7; D is perhaps TRBD2 (6 bases). Germline CDR1 DFQATT, CDR2 SNEGSKA (reference sequence). The CDR3 covers 15 residues. Trimming left V 6 bases short and J 4 bases short, with 22 bases between. This chain's CDR3 is CSASPPRDSLYEQYF. DNA for the CDR3: TGCAGTGCGTCCCCCCCCCGGGACTCCTTATACGAGCAGTACTTC.

CDR3 sequence (DNA): TGTGCCAGCAGCGTATCCCCGGAGGCTGAGCAGTTCTTC. Translation gives CASSVSPEAEQFF. The chain couples TRBV9 to TRBJ2-1; D perhaps matches TRBD2 (5 bases). V lost 1 base and J 9 bases, leaving 11 bases between the germline ends. The CDR3 length is 13 residues. Germline V gene data show CDR1 as SGDLS and CDR2 as YYNGEE. Drawing the rest from reference TRBV9 and TRBJ2-1, the complete variable domain is DSGVTQTPKHLITATGQRVTLRCSPRSGDLSVYWYQQSLDQGLQFLIQYYNGEERAKGNILERFSAQQFPDLHSELNLSSLELGDSALYFCASSVSPEAEQFFGPGTRLTVL.

This clonotype was recorded at least ten times. The chain has TRBV9 and TRBJ2-7, with 9 positions matching TRBD1. The CDR3 is 14 residues long. The V and J ends lost 3 bases and 3 bases, in that order; junction bases with no gene match: 4. Germline CDR1 and CDR2: SGDLS and YYNGEE. The DNA of the CDR3 is TGTGCCAGCAGCGGGGGACAGGGCGGCTACGAGCAGTACTTC. This sequence encodes CASSGGQGGYEQYF.

The V and J genes are TRBV5-1 and TRBJ1-4; a weak D match, TRBD1 (6 bases). Germline V gene sequence: CDR1 SGHRS, CDR2 YFSETQ. V was pared by 3 bases and J by 7 bases, with 13 bases between. The CDR3 spans 14 residues. The CDR3 coding sequence is TGCGCCAGCAGCTGGACAGCATGGGGTGAAAAACTGTTTTTT. Translation: CASSWTAWGEKLFF.

This clonotype was seen ten or more times. The rearrangement joins TRBV7-9 to TRBJ2-1, with 8 positions matching TRBD1. CDR1 and CDR2 (germline): SEHNR, FQNEAQ (reference sequence). The junction had 9 bases not matched to a gene; V was cut back by 4 bases and J by 10 bases. CDR3 size: 14 residues. CDR3 nucleotide sequence: TGTGCCAGCAGCTCGTCGACAGGGGTGGGAGAGCAGTTCTTC. This gives the protein CASSSSTGVGEQFF. The entire variable domain, with the rest obtained from reference TRBV7-9 and TRBJ2-1, is as follows: DTGVSQNPRHKITKRGQNVTFRCDPISEHNRLYWYRQTLGQGPEFLTYFQNEAQLEKSRLLSDRFSAERPKGSFSTLEIQRTEQGDSAMYLCASSSSTGVGEQFFGPGTRLTVL.